The 23 T cell receptor beta chains presented below share a single source sample, sequenced in a study of T cell responses to AZD1222 COVID-19 vaccine. Generated by immunoSEQ multiplex PCR, the TCRdb table keeps only in-frame clones and is missing some. The sample includes fewer than 120,000 clones, around 82% of them seen just once. The sample here was peripheral blood, taken on day 0 of AZD1222 vaccination. The receptors derive from an adult in good health.

The chain employs TRBV21-1 and TRBJ2-7; no check of the table's D call, TRBD1, against the DNA was made. TRBV21-1 is tagged as a pseudogene. The CDR3 loop spans 16 amino acids. The DNA for the CDR3 is TGTGCCAGCAGCATGCCGCCCCGGGACACACCCTACGAGCAGTACTTC. It is translated as CASSMPPRDTPYEQYF.

The chain is built from TRBV5-5 and TRBJ2-6; weak D call: TRBD1 (6 bases). CDR3 size: 18 residues. In germline, CDR1 is SGHKS, CDR2 YYEKEE (reference sequence). V lost 4 bases to trimming and J lost 0 bases, with 17 bases between them. CDR3 residues: CASSVTGLRSSGANVLTF. The CDR3 region has the DNA TGTGCCAGCAGCGTAACAGGGCTCAGGAGCTCTGGGGCCAACGTCCTGACTTTC.

The chain links TRBV11-2 to TRBJ2-3, with D hard to call. The CDR3 is 11 residues long. The germline V gene has CDR1 SGHAT and CDR2 FQNNGV. Trimming cost V 1 base and J 4 bases, with 0 bases left between them. CDR3 sequence (DNA): TGTGCCAGCAGCTTAGCAGATACGCAGTATTTT. Translating it yields CASSLADTQYF.

The V and J genes are TRBV28 and TRBJ1-1; 10 bases line up with TRBD1. Germline V lookup: CDR1 MDHEN, CDR2 SYDVKM. This CDR3 is built from 16 residues. J lost 10 bases, V lost 6 bases, and 17 bases had no gene match. CDR3 amino acids: CASRKSFPRQGARAFF. In nucleotides, the CDR3 is TGTGCCAGCAGAAAAAGTTTCCCTCGACAGGGGGCGAGAGCTTTCTTT.

In this sample, this clone turned up a few times. J is TRBJ1-6 and V is TRBV2; TRBD1 aligns across 7 bases. CDR1 SNHLY and CDR2 FYNNEI come from the germline V gene. The junction had 2 bases not matched to a gene; V was cut back by 6 bases and J by 6 bases. This CDR3 is built from 13 residues. DNA for the CDR3: TGTGCCAGCAGAAACAGGGGTAATTCACCCCTCCACTTT. It specifies CASRNRGNSPLHF.

The J gene is TRBJ2-1, the V gene TRBV6-5, with 12 bases aligning to TRBD1. CDR1 is MNHEY, CDR2 SVGAGI, per germline. V lost 2 bases and J lost 7; bases outside the gene matches: 3. This CDR3 spans 15 amino acids. As DNA, the CDR3 is TGTGCCAGCAGTTACGAGGGACAGGGGGCTAATGAGCAGTTCTTC. Protein product: CASSYEGQGANEQFF.

The chain combines TRBV28 with TRBJ2-3; 7 bases line up with TRBD1. CDR3 size: 16 residues. J was trimmed by 2 bases and V by 3 bases; bases with no gene match: 8. Germline loops: CDR1 MDHEN, CDR2 SYDVKM. In nucleotides, the CDR3 is TGTGCCAGCAGTTTCAGGACAGGAGACTACACAGATACGCAGTATTTT. Amino acids: CASSFRTGDYTDTQYF.

This chain uses TRBV4-3 with TRBJ1-2; no clear D gene. Germline V gives CDR1 LGHNA, CDR2 YSLEER. This CDR3 region has 14 residues. V was shortened by 0 bases and J by 8 bases, with 13 bases between the two germline ends. The CDR3 loop is CASSQEGVVGGYTF. DNA for the CDR3: TGCGCCAGCAGCCAAGAGGGCGTGGTTGGGGGCTACACCTTC.

The J gene is TRBJ2-5, the V gene TRBV9; D is unresolved. CDR3 length: 12 residues. With 4 bases removed from V and 7 bases from J, the gap between germline ends came to 11 bases. The V gene's germline CDR1 is SGDLS and CDR2 YYNGEE. CDR3 bases: TGTGCCAGCAGCCCTCGGCTGGGGACCCAGTACTTC. Translating it yields CASSPRLGTQYF.

V gene TRBV19 combines with J gene TRBJ1-5, with D unresolved. V was trimmed by 1 base and J by 6 bases, leaving 13 bases between them. Germline CDR1 is LNHDA and CDR2 is SQIVND (reference sequence). The CDR3 loop spans 15 amino acids. The DNA for the CDR3 is TGTGCCAGTAGTATAGTAGGAGGAGGACGTCAGCCCCAGCATTTT. Translation: CASSIVGGGRQPQHF.

The chain has TRBV14 and TRBJ1-1; no definite D call. Trimming shortened V by 5 bases and J by 1 base, and 8 bases separated the two germline ends. The CDR3 covers 13 residues. The V gene's germline CDR1 is SGHDN and CDR2 FVKESK. CDR3 sequence reads: CASSKLRNTEAFF. The CDR3 bases are TGTGCCAGCAGCAAACTGAGGAACACTGAAGCTTTCTTT.

This chain connects TRBV7-2 to TRBJ1-2, with a weak D call TRBD1 (5 bases). Trimming cost V 4 bases and J 8 bases, with 17 bases left between them. This CDR3 comprises 14 residues. Germline V lookup: CDR1 SGHTA, CDR2 FQGNSA. CDR3 loop: CASSSSVTGRGYTF. Written as DNA, the CDR3 is TGTGCCAGCAGCTCCTCCGTCACAGGTCGAGGCTACACCTTC.

The V call is TRBV11-2, the J call TRBJ1-2; D is ambiguous. The CDR3 sequence is 13 residues long. Germline V gene lookup returns CDR1 SGHAT and CDR2 FQNNGV. Trimming removed 1 base from V and 7 bases from J, with 10 bases in between. The CDR3, as DNA: TGTGCCAGCAGCTTAGGAGGAAAGAGTGGCTACACCTTC. Translation gives CASSLGGKSGYTF. Filled out from reference TRBV11-2 and TRBJ1-2, the complete variable domain reads EAGVAQSPRYKIIEKRQSVAFWCNPISGHATLYWYQQILGQGPKLLIQFQNNGVVDDSQLPKDRFSAERLKGVDSTLKIQPAKLEDSAVYLCASSLGGKSGYTFGSGTRLTVV.

V usage is TRBV5-5 and J usage is TRBJ2-7; 11 bases align to TRBD2. CDR1 and CDR2 from the germline V gene are SGHKS and YYEKEE (reference sequence). This CDR3 has 15 amino acids. The V gene end was trimmed by 2 bases and the J gene end by 5 bases; junction bases not matched to a gene: 6. The CDR3 nucleotides are TGTGCCAGCAGCTTTTTTAGCGGGAGGGCCAACGAGCAGTACTTC. Translating gives CASSFFSGRANEQYF.

The CDR3 DNA reads as TGTGCCAGCAGCCAAGCAGGTGCGGCGGCTCTCAATGAAAAACTGTTTTTT. This gives the protein CASSQAGAAALNEKLFF. V is TRBV14 and J is TRBJ1-4; the D is unclear. The CDR3 has 17 amino acids. Germline CDR1 and CDR2: SGHDN and FVKESK. The V end was cut by 1 base, the J end by 5 bases, with 17 bases between.

The J gene is TRBJ2-7, the V gene TRBV10-3; D is uncertain. Germline CDR1 and CDR2: ENHRY and SYGVKD. Trimming left V 3 bases short and J 6 bases short, with 12 bases between. CDR3 length equals 13 residues. The CDR3 loop is CAISDKGRGEQYF. As DNA, the CDR3 is TGTGCCATCAGTGATAAGGGTCGAGGCGAGCAGTACTTC.

The chain recombines TRBV6-1 with TRBJ2-1; no clear D gene. The CDR3 contains 13 residues. Germline values: CDR1 MNHNS, CDR2 SASEGT. V was trimmed by 4 bases and J by 9 bases, leaving 13 bases between them. The CDR3 is CASSVARTPEQFF. The CDR3 region has the DNA TGTGCCAGCAGTGTAGCCCGAACCCCTGAGCAGTTCTTC.

This chain uses TRBV4-3 with TRBJ1-6, with 9 bases matching TRBD1. Germline-derived CDR1 and CDR2 are LGHNA and YSLEER. J gave up 10 bases and V 2 bases, and 6 bases lay outside the gene matches. This CDR3 comprises 15 residues. The CDR3: CASSQRTGADSPLHF. The CDR3 DNA reads as TGCGCCAGCAGCCAAAGGACAGGGGCGGACTCACCCCTCCACTTT.

The rearrangement uses TRBV19 and TRBJ2-1; D is ambiguous. The CDR3 sequence is 14 residues long. Germline values: CDR1 LNHDA, CDR2 SQIVND (reference sequence). V was cut by 3 bases and J by 4 bases, with 10 bases left in between. The CDR3 is CASSITAAYNEQFF. The CDR3 nucleotides are TGTGCCAGTAGTATCACAGCCGCATACAATGAGCAGTTCTTC.

This clone was observed a few times. The gene calls are TRBV6-5 and TRBJ2-1; 8 nucleotides match TRBD2. The CDR3 sequence is 15 residues long. From germline, CDR1 is MNHEY and CDR2 SVGAGI. Unmatched junction bases numbered 9, after V lost 7 bases and J lost 4 bases. The CDR3 bases are TGTGCCAGCATGGTAATAGCGGGACCATACAATGAGCAGTTCTTC. Translation: CASMVIAGPYNEQFF.

The genes are TRBV7-2 and TRBJ1-2, with TRBD1 as a possible D gene (5 bases). Germline V lookup: CDR1 SGHTA, CDR2 FQGNSA. CDR3 length: 13 amino acids. V dropped 5 bases and J dropped 5 bases, with 12 bases sitting between them. The CDR3 sequence is CASSLSGIYGYTF. CDR3 DNA sequence: TGTGCCAGCAGCCTCTCAGGGATTTATGGCTACACCTTC.

The rearrangement joins TRBV5-6 to TRBJ1-2, with 8 bases that match TRBD1. The CDR3 is made up of 12 amino acids. CDR1 is SGHDT and CDR2 is YYEEEE in the germline V gene. The junction had 4 bases not matched to a gene; V was cut back by 4 bases and J by 8 bases. CDR3 sequence: CASSGQGWGYTF. CDR3 coding DNA: TGTGCCAGCAGCGGACAGGGTTGGGGCTACACCTTC.

This chain uses TRBV5-1 with TRBJ1-2, with 10 bases fitting TRBD1. Germline V CDR1 and CDR2: SGHRS, YFSETQ. Trimming at V came to 4 bases and at J to 5 bases, leaving 5 bases not matched to a gene. The CDR3 contains 14 residues. CDR3 sequence: CASSGQGQGYGYTF. CDR3 DNA: TGCGCCAGCAGCGGGCAGGGACAGGGGTATGGCTACACCTTC.